Below, 10 T cell receptor beta chains from the same sample are listed, as sequenced in a study of identical twins. TCRdb re-analysed the 5' RACE reads in MiXCR, keeping a single row per CDR3 protein. The data contain under 300,000 distinct CDR3 sequences, roughly an eighth of them seen just once; the ten biggest clones take up about 3.9%. This sample was also put to use in a study of yellow fever vaccine responses in identical twins.

The specimen sequenced was memory (CD45RO+) T cells sorted from blood. Source of these receptors: a woman aged 18 to 35 in good health.

A few counts support this clonotype. The chain couples TRBV12-3 or TRBV12-4 to TRBJ2-2, with D possibly TRBD2 on 7 matching bases. Trimming removed 7 bases from V and 5 bases from J, with 11 bases in between. The CDR3 sequence is 13 residues long. CDR3 in amino acids: CASNKGGTGELFF. CDR3 DNA: TGTGCCAGCAACAAGGGGGGGACCGGGGAGCTGTTTTTT.

The gene calls are TRBV7-2 and TRBJ2-2, with TRBD2 matching 7 bases. This CDR3 comprises 17 residues. V lost 2 bases, J lost 2 bases, and 8 bases stayed unmatched. Germline V CDR1 and CDR2: SGHTA, FQGNSA. This CDR3 is CASSLQAGSKNTGELFF. CDR3 nucleotide sequence: TGTGCCAGCAGCTTACAAGCGGGAAGCAAAAACACCGGGGAGCTGTTTTTT.

This clonotype was detected ten times or more. This CDR3 is CASSLAKTYYEQYF. The CDR3 DNA reads as TGTGCCAGCAGCTTAGCTAAAACCTACTACGAGCAGTACTTC. The V call is TRBV7-8, the J call TRBJ2-7; no definite D call. The CDR3 extends over 14 amino acids. V shed 0 bases and J shed 3 bases, with 9 bases lying between them. Germline V gene sequence: CDR1 SGHVS, CDR2 FQNEAQ.

This clonotype was found many times. The chain recombines TRBV5-1 with TRBJ2-2; D remains ambiguous. The germline gives CDR1 SGHRS, CDR2 YFSETQ. Trimming shortened V by 0 bases and J by 4 bases, and 7 bases separated the two germline ends. The CDR3 covers 14 residues. CDR3 bases: TGCGCCAGCAGCTTGGACTGGGGCACCGGGGAGCTGTTTTTT. This translates into CASSLDWGTGELFF.

This clonotype came up a few times. V usage is TRBV6-1 and J usage is TRBJ2-1; weak D call: TRBD1 (5 bases). The germline V gene has CDR1 MNHNS and CDR2 SASEGT. Trimming removed 5 bases at V and 8 bases at J, with 22 bases between. The CDR3 spans 16 residues. CDR3 in amino acids: CASSTPRLIEQDEQFF. The CDR3 DNA is TGTGCCAGCAGTACCCCCCGGCTGATAGAACAGGATGAGCAGTTCTTC.

This clonotype was seen a few times. V usage is TRBV20-1 and J usage is TRBJ2-3; 9 nucleotides align to TRBD2. Germline assignment: CDR1 DFQATT and CDR2 SNEGSKA (reference sequence). CDR3 length equals 13 residues. The V and J ends lost 5 bases and 4 bases, in that order; junction bases with no gene match: 4. The chain's CDR3 is CSAFLAGSDTQYF. CDR3 nucleotide sequence: TGCAGTGCTTTCCTAGCGGGATCAGATACGCAGTATTTT.

This clonotype was recorded a few times. The chain is built from TRBV29-1 and TRBJ1-1, with 7 bases matching TRBD1. V was pared by 6 bases and J by 5 bases, with 9 bases of the junction left unmatched. This CDR3 has 13 residues. CDR1 SQVTM and CDR2 ANQGSEA come from the germline V gene. The CDR3 sequence is CSVPGRGRTEAFF. Here the CDR3 DNA reads TGCAGCGTCCCTGGGAGGGGGCGAACTGAAGCTTTCTTT.

This clonotype was detected ten times or more. This chain uses TRBV29-1 with TRBJ2-5; 10 bases are shared with TRBD1. Germline CDR1 is SQVTM and CDR2 is ANQGSEA. CDR3 length: 14 amino acids. Unmatched junction bases numbered 8, after V lost 5 bases and J lost 5 bases. This CDR3 is CSVMGQGMVETQYF. The CDR3 region has the DNA TGCAGCGTTATGGGACAGGGGATGGTGGAGACCCAGTACTTC.

This clonotype was observed at least ten times. The rearrangement joins TRBV7-3 to TRBJ2-5, with 8 bases matching TRBD2. Germline V gene lookup returns CDR1 SGHTA and CDR2 FQGTGA. V trimming: 4 bases; J trimming: 1 base; junction bases outside the gene matches: 5. The CDR3 is 15 residues long. CDR3 in DNA: TGTGCCAGCAGCTCGGGGGGGGGACCCCAAGAGACCCAGTACTTC. Translated, it gives CASSSGGGPQETQYF.

This chain connects TRBV30 to TRBJ2-5; tentatively, D is TRBD1 (7 bases). Trimming left V 1 base short and J 6 bases short, with 12 bases between. Germline loops: CDR1 GTSNPN, CDR2 SVGIG (reference sequence). The CDR3 has 13 amino acids. CDR3 residues: CAWSAGGPQTQYF. In nucleotides, the CDR3 is TGTGCCTGGAGTGCAGGGGGGCCCCAGACCCAGTACTTC.